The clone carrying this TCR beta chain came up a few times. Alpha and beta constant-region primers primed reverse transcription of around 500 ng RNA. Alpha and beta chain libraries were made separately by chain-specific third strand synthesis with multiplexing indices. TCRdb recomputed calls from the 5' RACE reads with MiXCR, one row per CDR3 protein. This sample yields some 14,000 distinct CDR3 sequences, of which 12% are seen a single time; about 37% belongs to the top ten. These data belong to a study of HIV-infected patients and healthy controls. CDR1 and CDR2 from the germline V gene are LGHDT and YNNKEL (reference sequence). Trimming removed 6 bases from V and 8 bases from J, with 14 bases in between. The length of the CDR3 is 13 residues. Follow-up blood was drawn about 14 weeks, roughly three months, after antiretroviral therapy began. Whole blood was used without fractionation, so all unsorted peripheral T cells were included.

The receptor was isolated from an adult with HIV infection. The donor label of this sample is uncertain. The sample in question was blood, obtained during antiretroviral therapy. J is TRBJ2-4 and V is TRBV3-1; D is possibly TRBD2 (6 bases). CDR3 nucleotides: TGTGCCAGCAGTCCCCCGGGGGTTGACATTCAGTACTTC. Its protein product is CASSPPGVDIQYF.